This T cell receptor beta chain appears in the sequencing data of a study of control samples from healthy donors and cancer patients. The V end was cut by 8 bases, the J end by 7 bases, with 8 bases between. CDR3 length: 11 amino acids. In germline, CDR1 is MDHEN, CDR2 SYDVKM. Some clones are missing from TCRdb's copy, which holds only in-frame ones; the method was immunoSEQ multiplex PCR. The sample lists about 78,000 clones, about 89% occurring once. This chain connects TRBV28 to TRBJ2-2; no reliable D call. The clonotype originates from a woman between 55 and 75 years old in good health. The sample comprised blood. CDR3 sequence reads: CASRSNGELFF. The DNA of the CDR3 is TGTGCCAGCCGATCGAACGGGGAGCTGTTTTTT.